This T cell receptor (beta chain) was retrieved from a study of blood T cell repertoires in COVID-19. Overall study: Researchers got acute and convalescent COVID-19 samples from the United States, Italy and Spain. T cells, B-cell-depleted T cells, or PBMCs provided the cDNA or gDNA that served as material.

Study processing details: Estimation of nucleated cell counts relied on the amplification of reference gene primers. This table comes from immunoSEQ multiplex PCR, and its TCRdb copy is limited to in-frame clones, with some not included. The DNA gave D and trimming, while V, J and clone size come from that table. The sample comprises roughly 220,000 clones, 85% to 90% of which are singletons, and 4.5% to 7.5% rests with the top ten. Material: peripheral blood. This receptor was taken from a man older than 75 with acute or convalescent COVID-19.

The CDR3 DNA follows: TGTGCCAGCAGTTCGGACAGGGCAACTGGCTACACCTTC. This gives the protein CASSSDRATGYTF. The rearrangement uses TRBV12-3 or TRBV12-4 and TRBJ1-2, with 8 bases aligning to TRBD1. This CDR3 contains 13 residues. V trimming: 4 bases; J trimming: 7 bases; junction bases outside the gene matches: 5.